Presented here are 21 T cell receptor beta chains from one specimen sequenced in a study of blood T cell repertoires in COVID-19 (TCRdb year 2020). The library was made by the immunoSEQ multiplex PCR assay. TCRdb mirrors the immuneACCESS table, restricted to in-frame sequences. Some clones are absent from its copies; in checked studies, under half trace to an unresolved V gene, and the reason for the others is unknown. The sample table holds some 96,000 clones, of which less than 95% were seen once. The top ten constitute around 1.7% of the sample. Sequences were obtained from peripheral blood. The receptors were sampled from a man in his 60s with acute or convalescent COVID-19.

This clone has just one count. The genes are TRBV7-9 and TRBJ1-1; TRBD1 aligns across 8 bases. Trimming removed 6 bases from V and 6 bases from J; junction bases left unmatched: 9. This CDR3 has 14 amino acids. Germline loops: CDR1 SEHNR, CDR2 FQNEAQ (reference sequence). This CDR3 reads CASRKTGAKAEAFF. The DNA for the CDR3 is TGTGCCAGCAGAAAGACAGGGGCGAAGGCTGAAGCTTTCTTT.

As concerns this clone: A clone one base away is much larger, so this may be a read error. The rearrangement uses TRBV3-1 (or the pseudogene TRBV3-2) and TRBJ1-1; 8 bases map to TRBD1. The length of the CDR3 is 13 residues. In germline, CDR1 is LGHDT, CDR2 YNNKEL (reference sequence). The V and J ends lost 6 bases and 1 base, in that order; junction bases with no gene match: 1. For the CDR3, the DNA is TGTGCCAGCAGGGACAGGGAGAACACTGAAGCTTTCTTT. Residues: CASRDRENTEAFF.

V and J are TRBV12-3 or TRBV12-4 and TRBJ2-2, with D possibly matching TRBD1 (6 bases). This CDR3 region has 13 residues. V was pared by 11 bases and J by 5 bases, with 15 bases between. CDR3 sequence reads: CALRGGRTGELFF. The CDR3 DNA reads as TGTGCCCTACGAGGGGGTAGGACCGGGGAGCTGTTTTTT.

The chain is built from TRBV19 and TRBJ2-3, with 8 bases that match TRBD2. The CDR3 has 15 amino acids. V lost 10 bases, J lost 0 bases, and 9 bases stayed unmatched. Germline V CDR1 and CDR2: LNHDA, SQIVND (reference sequence). The DNA of the CDR3 is TGTGCCACCTTAGACGGGGGGGCTAGCACAGATACGCAGTATTTT. This codes for CATLDGGASTDTQYF.

The V and J genes are TRBV15 and TRBJ1-2; D perhaps matches TRBD1 (5 bases). CDR3 length: 15 amino acids. Germline V gene lookup returns CDR1 LNHNV and CDR2 YYDKDF (reference sequence). V was shortened by 5 bases and J by 4 bases, with 17 bases between the two germline ends. In DNA, the CDR3 is TGTGCCACCAGCGGAAGACAGAGCCGCCTCTATGGCTACACCTTC. Amino acids: CATSGRQSRLYGYTF. Full variable domain (missing parts from reference TRBV15 and TRBJ1-2): DAMVIQNPRYQVTQFGKPVTLSCSQTLNHNVMYWYQQKSSQAPKLLFHYYDKDFNNEADTPDNFQSRRPNTSFCFLDIRSPGLGDTAMYLCATSGRQSRLYGYTFGSGTRLTVV.

This clone turned up a few times. The rearrangement joins TRBV11-1 to TRBJ1-2; D remains unclear. V lost 1 base and J lost 8, with 11 bases in between. This CDR3 has 13 amino acids. The germline V gene has CDR1 SGHAT and CDR2 FQDESV (reference sequence). Here the CDR3 reads CASSLDQKLGYTF. The CDR3 nucleotides read TGTGCCAGCAGCTTAGATCAGAAATTGGGCTACACCTTC.

The chain recombines TRBV28 with TRBJ1-5; D is undetermined. V was pared by 6 bases and J by 4 bases, with 10 bases between. The germline gives CDR1 MDHEN, CDR2 SYDVKM. This CDR3 comprises 13 residues. CDR3 residues: CASRSDTNQPQHF. The CDR3 nucleotides are TGTGCCAGCAGATCTGACACTAATCAGCCCCAGCATTTT.

The chain links TRBV19 to TRBJ2-1; the match to TRBD2 covers 8 bases. This CDR3 comprises 16 residues. Per the germline V gene, CDR1 is LNHDA and CDR2 is SQIVND (reference sequence). Trimming took 7 bases from V and 4 from J; bases not matched to a gene: 12. CDR3 sequence: CASTPAGGILYNEQFF. The CDR3 nucleotides are TGTGCCAGTACCCCCGCGGGGGGAATCCTTTACAATGAGCAGTTCTTC.

The chain links TRBV7-9 to TRBJ1-4, with 7 bases that match TRBD1. CDR1 and CDR2 from the germline V gene are SEHNR and FQNEAQ (reference sequence). This CDR3 spans 15 amino acids. Trimming at V came to 2 bases and at J to 4 bases, leaving 4 bases not matched to a gene. The CDR3 DNA reads TGTGCCAGCAGCTTACAGGGGGGCCTTAATGAAAAACTGTTTTTT. As protein: CASSLQGGLNEKLFF.

This sequence joins TRBV5-1 and TRBJ2-5, with 7 bases lining up with TRBD1. J was trimmed by 4 bases and V by 3 bases; bases with no gene match: 6. Germline V lookup: CDR1 SGHRS, CDR2 YFSETQ. The CDR3 length is 14 residues. As DNA, the CDR3 is TGCGCCAGCAGCTCTAACAGGGGTGGAGAGACCCAGTACTTC. Protein: CASSSNRGGETQYF.

The J gene is TRBJ2-3, the V gene TRBV5-1, with 9 positions matching TRBD1. Trimming removed 2 bases from V and 0 bases from J; junction bases left unmatched: 1. The CDR3 is 15 amino acids. Germline CDR1 SGHRS, CDR2 YFSETQ. CDR3: CASSLQGASTDTQYF. The CDR3 bases are TGCGCCAGCAGCTTACAGGGGGCGAGCACAGATACGCAGTATTTT.

The rearrangement links TRBV5-1 to TRBJ1-1, with D unclear. Per germline, CDR1 SGHRS and CDR2 YFSETQ. The CDR3 is made up of 13 amino acids. V lost 2 bases, J lost 4 bases, and 9 bases lay in between. CDR3: CASSFGDSTEAFF. In nucleotides, the CDR3 is TGCGCCAGCAGCTTCGGGGATAGCACTGAAGCTTTCTTT.

This clone showed up just a few times. The chain couples TRBV4-2 to TRBJ1-3; 7 bases match TRBD1. The length of the CDR3 is 16 residues. The germline CDR1 and CDR2 sequences are LGHNA and YNFKEQ. Unmatched junction bases numbered 3, after V lost 1 base and J lost 0 bases. CDR3 region: CASSQARDSSGNTIYF. DNA of the CDR3: TGTGCCAGCAGCCAAGCCCGGGACAGCTCTGGAAACACCATATATTTT.

V is TRBV6-5 and J is TRBJ1-1; perhaps TRBD1 as D (5 bases). Trimming left V 7 bases short and J 1 base short, with 13 bases between. Per the germline V gene, CDR1 is MNHEY and CDR2 is SVGAGI. The CDR3 is 14 residues long. The CDR3 coding sequence is TGTGCCAGCAAGGGGTCCCGAGGGAACACTGAAGCTTTCTTT. Its protein product is CASKGSRGNTEAFF.

The CDR3 spells CASSDSSYNSPLHF. In DNA form, the CDR3 reads TGTGCCAGCAGTGATAGCTCCTATAATTCACCCCTCCACTTT. The chain recombines TRBV6-1 with TRBJ1-6; D is unclear. The germline gives CDR1 MNHNS, CDR2 SASEGT. This CDR3 comprises 14 residues. Trimming stripped 3 bases from V and 0 bases from J, with 3 bases between.

Relative to its sample, this clone is medium-sized. V gene TRBV3-1 (or the pseudogene TRBV3-2) combines with J gene TRBJ2-6; no reliable D call. V lost 1 base and J 2 bases, leaving 6 bases between the germline ends. The CDR3 totals 15 residues. Germline assignment: CDR1 LGHDT and CDR2 YNNKEL (reference sequence). The CDR3 sequence is CASSQGETGANVLTF. In nucleotides, the CDR3 is TGTGCCAGCAGCCAAGGTGAGACTGGGGCCAACGTCCTGACTTTC.

V and J are TRBV4-2 and TRBJ1-2; D is undetermined. Germline loops: CDR1 LGHNA, CDR2 YNFKEQ. The V and J ends lost 2 bases and 4 bases respectively, with 14 bases between them. This CDR3 is built from 15 residues. The CDR3 coding sequence is TGTGCCAGCAGCCAATTTTCCAACGGCGGCTATGGCTACACCTTC. Its translation is CASSQFSNGGYGYTF.

The chain couples TRBV10-3 to TRBJ1-1, with a tentative D call TRBD1 (5 bases). V lost 4 bases to trimming and J lost 7 bases, with 13 bases between them. This CDR3 is 13 amino acids long. CDR1 and CDR2 from the germline V gene are ENHRY and SYGVKD. CDR3 nucleotides: TGTGCCATCAGTGCTCCAAACAGGTTTGAAGCTTTCTTT. Its translation: CAISAPNRFEAFF.

This chain connects TRBV5-6 to TRBJ2-3; 7 bases fit TRBD1. V was clipped by 1 base and J by 2 bases; unmatched bases: 10. Germline V gene sequence: CDR1 SGHDT, CDR2 YYEEEE. This CDR3 is built from 17 residues. The CDR3 sequence: CASSLMSPGQDTDTQYF. The CDR3 DNA reads TGTGCCAGCAGCTTGATGTCTCCCGGACAGGACACAGATACGCAGTATTTT.

The V gene is TRBV5-1, the J gene TRBJ1-2, with 8 bases matching TRBD1. The CDR3 covers 14 residues. V lost 1 base to trimming and J lost 5 bases; unmatched junction nucleotides: 4. Germline CDR1 and CDR2: SGHRS and YFSETQ. CDR3 in amino acids: CASSLTYRGYGYTF. As DNA, the CDR3 is TGCGCCAGCAGCTTGACGTACAGGGGGTATGGCTACACCTTC.

This chain links TRBV6-5 with TRBJ1-2; the D is unclear. This CDR3 spans 12 amino acids. CDR1 and CDR2 (germline): MNHEY, SVGAGI. The V end was cut by 2 bases, the J end by 2 bases, with 3 bases between. The CDR3 nucleotides read TGTGCCAGCAGTTACCGGAACTATGGCTACACCTTC. Protein: CASSYRNYGYTF.